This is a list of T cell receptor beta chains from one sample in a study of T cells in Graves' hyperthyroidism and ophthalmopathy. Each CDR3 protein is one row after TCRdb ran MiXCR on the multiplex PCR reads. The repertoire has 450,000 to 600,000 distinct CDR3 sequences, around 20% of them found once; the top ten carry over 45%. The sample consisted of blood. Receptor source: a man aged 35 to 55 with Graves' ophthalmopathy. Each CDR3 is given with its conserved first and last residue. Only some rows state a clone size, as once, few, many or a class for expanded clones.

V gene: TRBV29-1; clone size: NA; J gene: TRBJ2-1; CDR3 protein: CSVLNVAGSYNEQFF
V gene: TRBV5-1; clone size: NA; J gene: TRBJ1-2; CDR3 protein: CASSPDGVVANYGYTF
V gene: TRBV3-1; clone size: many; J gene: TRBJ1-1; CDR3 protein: CASSHATVEGQAFF
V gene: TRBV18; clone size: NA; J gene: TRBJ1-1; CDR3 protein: CASSGGQLMNTEAFF
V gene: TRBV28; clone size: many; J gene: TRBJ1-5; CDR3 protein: CASSTPVMWQPQHF
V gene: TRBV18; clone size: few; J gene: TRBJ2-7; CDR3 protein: CASSPPGTSREQYF
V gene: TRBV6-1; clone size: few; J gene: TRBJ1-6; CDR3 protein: CASSGKGGYSPLHF
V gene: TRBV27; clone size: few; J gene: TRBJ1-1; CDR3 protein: CASSFSGEQASTEAFF
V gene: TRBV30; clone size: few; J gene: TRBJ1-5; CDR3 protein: CAWSGVLGNQPQHF
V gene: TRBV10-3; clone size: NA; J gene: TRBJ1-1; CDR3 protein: CAISETGGTAHTNYAFF
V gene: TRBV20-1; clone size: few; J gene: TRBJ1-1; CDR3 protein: CSARGTGNTEAFF
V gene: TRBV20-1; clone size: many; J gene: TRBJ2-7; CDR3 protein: CSAEGQGAYEQYF
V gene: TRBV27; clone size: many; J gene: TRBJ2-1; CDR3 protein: CATTWGVDNEQFF
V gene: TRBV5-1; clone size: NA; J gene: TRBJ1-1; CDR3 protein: CASSYHLGRAGTEAFF
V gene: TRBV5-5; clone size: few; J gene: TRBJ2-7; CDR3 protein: CASSGGASSYEQYF
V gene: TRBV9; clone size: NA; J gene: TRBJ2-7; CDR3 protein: CASSVSTGETAYEQYF
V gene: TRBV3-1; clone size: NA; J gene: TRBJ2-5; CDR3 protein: CASSPQLAEVTQYF
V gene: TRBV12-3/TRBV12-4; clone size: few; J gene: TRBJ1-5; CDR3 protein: CASSPLLDNQPQHF
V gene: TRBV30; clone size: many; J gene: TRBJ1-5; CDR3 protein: CAWSQGQPQHF
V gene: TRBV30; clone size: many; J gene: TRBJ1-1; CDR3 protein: CAWRKQANTEAFF
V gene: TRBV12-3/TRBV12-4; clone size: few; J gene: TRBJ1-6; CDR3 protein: CASSPTGTGNSPLHF
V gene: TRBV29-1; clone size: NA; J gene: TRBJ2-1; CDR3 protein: CSVEEPGVSSYNEQFF
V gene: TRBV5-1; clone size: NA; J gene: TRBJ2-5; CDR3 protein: CASKPDRDQETQYF
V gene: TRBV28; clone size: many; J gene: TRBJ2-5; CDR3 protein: CASSGIGGLGETQYF
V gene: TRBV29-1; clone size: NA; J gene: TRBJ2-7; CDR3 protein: CSVERGREAYF
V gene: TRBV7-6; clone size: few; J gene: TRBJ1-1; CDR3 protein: CASSLRAVVGNTEAFF
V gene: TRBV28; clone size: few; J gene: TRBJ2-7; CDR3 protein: CASSPYPGTGIVDEQYF
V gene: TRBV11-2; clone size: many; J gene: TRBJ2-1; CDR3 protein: CASSWAGLAGRNEQFF
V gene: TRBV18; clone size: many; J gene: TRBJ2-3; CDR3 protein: CASSPGSTDTQYF
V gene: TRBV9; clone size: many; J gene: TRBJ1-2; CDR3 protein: CASSVRKGEGYTF
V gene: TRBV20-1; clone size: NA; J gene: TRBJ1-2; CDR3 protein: CSATTGTGVYGDGYTF
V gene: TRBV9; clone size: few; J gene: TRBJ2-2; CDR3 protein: CASTPRLAANTGELFF
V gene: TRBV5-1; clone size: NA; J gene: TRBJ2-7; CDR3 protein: CASRSDRGNEQYF
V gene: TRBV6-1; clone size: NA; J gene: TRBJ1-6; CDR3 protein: CASSEVGGKSPLHF
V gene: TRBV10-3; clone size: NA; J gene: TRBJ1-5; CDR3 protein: CAISEWGEALWPQHF
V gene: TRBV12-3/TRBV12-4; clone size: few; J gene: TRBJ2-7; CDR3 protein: CASGVDPSSYEQYF
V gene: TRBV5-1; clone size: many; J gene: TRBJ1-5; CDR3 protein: CASSLDGNSNQPQHF
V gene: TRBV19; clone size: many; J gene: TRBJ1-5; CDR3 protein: CASSVRTNQPQHF
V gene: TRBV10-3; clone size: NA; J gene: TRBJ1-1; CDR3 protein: CAISYGVDWNTEAFF
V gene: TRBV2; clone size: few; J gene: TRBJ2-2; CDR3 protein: CASSVGGLSTGELFF
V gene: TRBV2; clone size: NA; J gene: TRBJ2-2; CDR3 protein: CASSSVAGELFF
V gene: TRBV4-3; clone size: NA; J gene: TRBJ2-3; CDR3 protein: CASSQDWGGRAIPATDTQYF
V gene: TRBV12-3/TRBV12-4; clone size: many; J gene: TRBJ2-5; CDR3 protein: CASSRPQVGDGQETQYF
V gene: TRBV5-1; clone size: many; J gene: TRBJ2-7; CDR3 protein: CASRYLEGVNYEQYF
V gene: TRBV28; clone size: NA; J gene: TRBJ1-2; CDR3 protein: CASSSGGLYGYTF
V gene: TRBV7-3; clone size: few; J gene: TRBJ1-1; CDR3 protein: CASSLRVPGEAFF
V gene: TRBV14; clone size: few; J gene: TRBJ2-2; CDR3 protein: CASSQEPPPFGELFF
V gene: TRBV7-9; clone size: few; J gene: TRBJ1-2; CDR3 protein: CASSQLPLWASPGGYTF
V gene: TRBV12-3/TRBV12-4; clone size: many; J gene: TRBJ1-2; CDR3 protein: CASSLLPRPLYGYTF
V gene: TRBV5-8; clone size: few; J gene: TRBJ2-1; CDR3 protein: CASSFSSGMTEQFF